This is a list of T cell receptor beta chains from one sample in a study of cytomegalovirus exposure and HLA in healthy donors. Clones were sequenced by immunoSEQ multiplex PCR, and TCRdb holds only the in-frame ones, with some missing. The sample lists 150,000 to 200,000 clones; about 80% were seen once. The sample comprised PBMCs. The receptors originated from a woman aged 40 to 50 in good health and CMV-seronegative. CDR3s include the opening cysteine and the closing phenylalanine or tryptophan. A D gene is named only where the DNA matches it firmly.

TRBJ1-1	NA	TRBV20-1	CSATSNTEAFF	TGCAGTGCTACGTCGAACACTGAAGCTTTCTTT
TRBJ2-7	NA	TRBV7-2	CASSLKVEGYEQYF	TGTGCCAGCAGCTTAAAGGTGGAGGGGTACGAGCAGTACTTC
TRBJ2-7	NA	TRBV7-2	CASSLRDRPAEQYF	TGTGCCAGCAGCTTAAGAGACAGGCCAGCCGAGCAGTACTTC
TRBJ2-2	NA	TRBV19	CASSIDGGLSTGELFF	TGTGCCAGTAGTATTGACGGGGGTCTCTCAACCGGGGAGCTGTTTTTT
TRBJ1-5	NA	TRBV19	CASSIGVSNQPQHF	TGTGCCAGTAGTATCGGGGTTAGCAATCAGCCCCAGCATTTT
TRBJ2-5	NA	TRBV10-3	CAISTYETTYQETQYF	TGTGCCATCAGCACCTATGAGACAACGTACCAAGAGACCCAGTACTTC
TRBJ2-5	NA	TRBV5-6	CASSLLQVGETQYF	TGTGCCAGCAGCTTATTACAGGTTGGAGAGACCCAGTACTTC
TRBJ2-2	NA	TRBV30	CAWSPTGYTGELFF	TGTGCCTGGAGCCCAACAGGGTACACCGGGGAGCTGTTTTTT
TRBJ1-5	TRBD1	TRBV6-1	CASSAWGQTNQPQHF	TGTGCCAGCAGTGCTTGGGGACAGACCAATCAGCCCCAGCATTTT
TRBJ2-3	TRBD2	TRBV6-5	CASSLSAGGYGTQYF	TGTGCCAGCAGTTTATCAGCGGGAGGGTACGGTACGCAGTATTTT